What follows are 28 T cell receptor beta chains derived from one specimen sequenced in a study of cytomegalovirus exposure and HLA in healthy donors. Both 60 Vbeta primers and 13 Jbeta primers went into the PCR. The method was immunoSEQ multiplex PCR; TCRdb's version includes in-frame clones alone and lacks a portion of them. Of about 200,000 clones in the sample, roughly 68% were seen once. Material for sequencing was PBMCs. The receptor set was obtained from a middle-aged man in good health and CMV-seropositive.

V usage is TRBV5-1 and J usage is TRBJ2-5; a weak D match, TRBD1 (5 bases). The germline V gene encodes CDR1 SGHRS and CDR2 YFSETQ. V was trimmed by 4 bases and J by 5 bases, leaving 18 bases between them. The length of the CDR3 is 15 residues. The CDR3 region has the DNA TGCGCCAGCAGCCCCGGACCCACCAAGGGGGAGACCCAGTACTTC. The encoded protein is CASSPGPTKGETQYF.

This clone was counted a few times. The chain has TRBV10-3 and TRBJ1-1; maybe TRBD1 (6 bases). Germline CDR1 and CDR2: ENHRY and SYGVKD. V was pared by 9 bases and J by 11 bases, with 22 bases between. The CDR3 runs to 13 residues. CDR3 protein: CAMQQGPGLVAFF. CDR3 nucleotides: TGTGCCATGCAACAGGGACCCGGATTGGTGGCTTTCTTT.

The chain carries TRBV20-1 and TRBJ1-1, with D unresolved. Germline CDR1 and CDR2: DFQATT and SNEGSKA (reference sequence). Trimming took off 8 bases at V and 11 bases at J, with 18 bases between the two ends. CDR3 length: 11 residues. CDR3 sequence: CSPLEEKVAFF. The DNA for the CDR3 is TGCAGTCCGCTAGAAGAAAAGGTCGCTTTCTTT.

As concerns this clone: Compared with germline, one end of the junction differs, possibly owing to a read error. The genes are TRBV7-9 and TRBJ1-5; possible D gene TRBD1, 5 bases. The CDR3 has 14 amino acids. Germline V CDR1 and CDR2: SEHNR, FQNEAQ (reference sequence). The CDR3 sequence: CSSSLGAANQPQHF. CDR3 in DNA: TGTTCCAGCAGCTTAGGGGCAGCAAATCAGCCCCAGCATTTT.

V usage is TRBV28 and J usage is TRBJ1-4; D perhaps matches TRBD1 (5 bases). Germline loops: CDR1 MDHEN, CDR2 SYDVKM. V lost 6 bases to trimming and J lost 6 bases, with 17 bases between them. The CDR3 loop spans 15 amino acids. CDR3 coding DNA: TGTGCCAGCAGCCTCGGGGGGGGAGGTTATGAAAAACTGTTTTTT. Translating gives CASSLGGGGYEKLFF.

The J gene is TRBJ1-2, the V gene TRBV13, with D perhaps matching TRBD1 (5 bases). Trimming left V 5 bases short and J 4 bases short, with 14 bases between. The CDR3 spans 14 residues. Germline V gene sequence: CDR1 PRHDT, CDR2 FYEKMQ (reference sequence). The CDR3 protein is CASSRERGVYGYTF. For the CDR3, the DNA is TGTGCCAGCAGCCGGGAGAGAGGGGTCTATGGCTACACCTTC.

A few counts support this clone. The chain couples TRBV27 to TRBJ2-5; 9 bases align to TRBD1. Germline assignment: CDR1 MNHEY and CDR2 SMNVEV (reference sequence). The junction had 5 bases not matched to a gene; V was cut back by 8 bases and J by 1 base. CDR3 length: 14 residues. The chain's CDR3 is CASPGQGFQETQYF. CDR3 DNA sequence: TGTGCCAGCCCCGGACAGGGGTTCCAAGAGACCCAGTACTTC.

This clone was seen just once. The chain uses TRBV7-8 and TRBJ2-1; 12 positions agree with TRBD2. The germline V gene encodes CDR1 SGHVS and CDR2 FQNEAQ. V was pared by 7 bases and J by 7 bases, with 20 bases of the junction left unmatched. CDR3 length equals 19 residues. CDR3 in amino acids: CASTPGRAFLTSGGNEQFF. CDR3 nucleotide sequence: TGTGCCAGCACCCCGGGCAGGGCCTTCTTGACTAGCGGGGGAAATGAGCAGTTCTTC.

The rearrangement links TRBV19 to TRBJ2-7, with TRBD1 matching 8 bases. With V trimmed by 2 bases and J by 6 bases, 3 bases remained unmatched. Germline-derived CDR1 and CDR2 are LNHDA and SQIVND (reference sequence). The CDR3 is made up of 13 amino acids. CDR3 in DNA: TGTGCCAGTAGTATAACGACAGGGGCCGAGCAGTACTTC. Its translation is CASSITTGAEQYF.

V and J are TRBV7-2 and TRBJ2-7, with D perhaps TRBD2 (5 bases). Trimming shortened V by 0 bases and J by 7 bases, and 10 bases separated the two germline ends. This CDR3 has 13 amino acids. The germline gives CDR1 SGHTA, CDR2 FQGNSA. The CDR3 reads CASSLARPGEQYF. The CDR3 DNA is TGTGCCAGCAGCTTAGCTCGTCCGGGGGAGCAGTACTTC. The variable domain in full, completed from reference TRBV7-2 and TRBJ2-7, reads GAGVSQSPSNKVTEKGKDVELRCDPISGHTALYWYRQSLGQGLEFLIYFQGNSAPDKSGLPSDRFSAERTGGSVSTLTIQRTQQEDSAVYLCASSLARPGEQYFGPGTRLTVT.

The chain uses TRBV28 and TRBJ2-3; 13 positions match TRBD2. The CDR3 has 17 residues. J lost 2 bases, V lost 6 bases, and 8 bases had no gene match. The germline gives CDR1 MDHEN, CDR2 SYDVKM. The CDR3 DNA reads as TGTGCCAGCAGCCCGCAGGGACTAGCGGGGTACACAGATACGCAGTATTTT. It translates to CASSPQGLAGYTDTQYF.

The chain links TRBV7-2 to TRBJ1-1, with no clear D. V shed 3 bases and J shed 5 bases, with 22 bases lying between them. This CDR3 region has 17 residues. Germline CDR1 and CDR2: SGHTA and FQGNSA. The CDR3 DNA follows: TGTGCCAGCAGCTTTGCTCTTTCGGTCCCCGCGGGGACTGAAGCTTTCTTT. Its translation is CASSFALSVPAGTEAFF.

DNA for the CDR3: TGTGCCACCAGCAACCTCGACATTTATAGCAATCAGCCCCAGCATTTT. It codes for CATSNLDIYSNQPQHF. The genes are TRBV15 and TRBJ1-5; no clear D gene. Between the trimmed V and J ends, which lost 4 bases and 0 bases, there was a span of 13 bases. Germline assignment: CDR1 LNHNV and CDR2 YYDKDF (reference sequence). CDR3 length: 16 amino acids.

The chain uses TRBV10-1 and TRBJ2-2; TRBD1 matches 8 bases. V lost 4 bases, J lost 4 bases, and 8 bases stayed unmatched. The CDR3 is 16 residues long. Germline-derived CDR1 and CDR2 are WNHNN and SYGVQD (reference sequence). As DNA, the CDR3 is TGCGCCAGCAGTGGGACCGGACAGGGAGGCACCGGGGAGCTGTTTTTT. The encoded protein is CASSGTGQGGTGELFF.

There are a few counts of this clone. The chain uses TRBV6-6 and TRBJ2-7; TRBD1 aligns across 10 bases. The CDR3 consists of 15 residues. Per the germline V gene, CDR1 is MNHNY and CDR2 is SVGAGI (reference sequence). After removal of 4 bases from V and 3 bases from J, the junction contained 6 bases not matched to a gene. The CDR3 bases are TGTGCCAGCAGTTTACCCCGGGACAGGGGCTACGAGCAGTACTTC. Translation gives CASSLPRDRGYEQYF.

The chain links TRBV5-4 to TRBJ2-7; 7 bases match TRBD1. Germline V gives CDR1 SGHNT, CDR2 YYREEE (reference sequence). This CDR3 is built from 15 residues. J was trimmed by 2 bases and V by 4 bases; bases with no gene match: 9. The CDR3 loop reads CASSTPGTATYEQYF. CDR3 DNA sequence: TGTGCCAGCAGCACTCCGGGGACAGCAACCTACGAGCAGTACTTC. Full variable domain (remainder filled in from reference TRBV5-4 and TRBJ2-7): ETGVTQSPTHLIKTRGQQVTLRCSSQSGHNTVSWYQQALGQGPQFIFQYYREEENGRGNFPPRFSGLQFPNYSSELNVNALELDDSALYLCASSTPGTATYEQYFGPGTRLTVT.

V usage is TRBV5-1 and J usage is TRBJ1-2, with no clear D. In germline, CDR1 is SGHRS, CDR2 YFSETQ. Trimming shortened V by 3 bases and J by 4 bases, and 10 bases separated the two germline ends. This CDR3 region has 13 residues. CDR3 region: CASSSSDIYGYTF. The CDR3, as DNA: TGCGCCAGCAGCTCCTCTGACATCTATGGCTACACCTTC.

CDR3 in amino acids: CASSSGTGGTEQYF. The CDR3 DNA reads as TGTGCCAGCAGCTCCGGGACAGGGGGCACCGAGCAGTACTTC. The V call is TRBV7-7, the J call TRBJ2-7; 12 nucleotides line up with TRBD1. Trimming cost V 4 bases and J 6 bases; bases outside gene matches: 4. Germline CDR1 is SSHAT and CDR2 is FNYEAQ (reference sequence). The CDR3 totals 14 residues.

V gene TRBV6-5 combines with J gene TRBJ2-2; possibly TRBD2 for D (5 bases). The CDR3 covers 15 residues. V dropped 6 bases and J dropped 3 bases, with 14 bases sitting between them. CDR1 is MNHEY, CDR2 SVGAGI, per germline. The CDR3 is CASRNKRRYTGELFF. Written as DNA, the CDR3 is TGTGCCAGCAGAAATAAGCGGCGATACACCGGGGAGCTGTTTTTT.

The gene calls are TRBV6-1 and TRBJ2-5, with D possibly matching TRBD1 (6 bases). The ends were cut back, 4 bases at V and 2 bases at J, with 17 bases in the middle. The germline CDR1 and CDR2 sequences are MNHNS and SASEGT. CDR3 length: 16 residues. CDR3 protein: CASSGPGHNLQETQYF. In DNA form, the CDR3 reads TGTGCCAGCAGTGGTCCGGGACACAACTTACAAGAGACCCAGTACTTC.

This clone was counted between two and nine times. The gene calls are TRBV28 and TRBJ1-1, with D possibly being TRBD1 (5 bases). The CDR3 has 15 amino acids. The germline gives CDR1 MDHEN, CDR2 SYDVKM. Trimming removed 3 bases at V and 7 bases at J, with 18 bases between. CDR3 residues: CASSFATGPKNEAFF. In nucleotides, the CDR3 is TGTGCCAGCAGTTTCGCTACAGGCCCCAAGAATGAAGCTTTCTTT.

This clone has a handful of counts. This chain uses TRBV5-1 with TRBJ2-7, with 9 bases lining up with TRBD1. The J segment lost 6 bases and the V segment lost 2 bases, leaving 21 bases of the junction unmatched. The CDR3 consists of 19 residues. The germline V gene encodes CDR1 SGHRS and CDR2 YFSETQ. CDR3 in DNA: TGCGCCAGCAGCTTTGACTCTCGTTCACCGGGACAGGGACGGCCCGAGCAGTACTTC. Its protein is CASSFDSRSPGQGRPEQYF.

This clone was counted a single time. The CDR3: CASSQTGYTEAFF. CDR3 in DNA: TGTGCCAGCAGTCAGACAGGATATACTGAAGCTTTCTTT. V is TRBV6-1 and J is TRBJ1-1; tentatively, D is TRBD1 (6 bases). Germline CDR1 and CDR2: MNHNS and SASEGT. V was pared by 5 bases and J by 5 bases, with 12 bases between. The length of the CDR3 is 13 residues.

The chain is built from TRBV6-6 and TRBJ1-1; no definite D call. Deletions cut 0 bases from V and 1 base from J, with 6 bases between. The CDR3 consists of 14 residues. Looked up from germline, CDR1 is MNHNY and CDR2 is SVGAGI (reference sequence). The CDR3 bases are TGTGCCAGCAGTTACTCGCTCGGGAACACTGAAGCTTTCTTT. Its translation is CASSYSLGNTEAFF.

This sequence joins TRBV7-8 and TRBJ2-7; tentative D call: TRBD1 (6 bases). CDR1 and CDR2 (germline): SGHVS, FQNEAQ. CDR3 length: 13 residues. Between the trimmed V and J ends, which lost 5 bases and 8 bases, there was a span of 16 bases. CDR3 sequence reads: CASSPSSRDKQYF. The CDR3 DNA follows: TGTGCCAGCAGCCCTTCGTCCCGGGACAAGCAGTACTTC.

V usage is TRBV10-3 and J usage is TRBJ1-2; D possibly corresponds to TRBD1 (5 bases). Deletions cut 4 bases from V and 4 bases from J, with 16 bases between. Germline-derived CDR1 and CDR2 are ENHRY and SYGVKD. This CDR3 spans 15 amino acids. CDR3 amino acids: CAISAAQDTIYGYTF. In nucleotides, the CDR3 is TGTGCCATCAGTGCGGCCCAGGACACCATCTATGGCTACACCTTC.

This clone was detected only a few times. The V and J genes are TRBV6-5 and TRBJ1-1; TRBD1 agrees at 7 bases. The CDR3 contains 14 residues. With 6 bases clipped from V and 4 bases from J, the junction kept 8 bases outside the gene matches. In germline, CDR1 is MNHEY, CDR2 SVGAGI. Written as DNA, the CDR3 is TGTGCCAGCAGACACAAATCAGGGGGCACTGAAGCTTTCTTT. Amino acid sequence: CASRHKSGGTEAFF.

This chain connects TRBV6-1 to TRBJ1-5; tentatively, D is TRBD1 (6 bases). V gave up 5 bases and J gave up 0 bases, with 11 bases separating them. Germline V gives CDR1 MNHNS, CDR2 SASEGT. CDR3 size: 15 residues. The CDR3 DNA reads TGTGCCAGCAGTTCTCGGGGACATAGCAATCAGCCCCAGCATTTT. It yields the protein CASSSRGHSNQPQHF.